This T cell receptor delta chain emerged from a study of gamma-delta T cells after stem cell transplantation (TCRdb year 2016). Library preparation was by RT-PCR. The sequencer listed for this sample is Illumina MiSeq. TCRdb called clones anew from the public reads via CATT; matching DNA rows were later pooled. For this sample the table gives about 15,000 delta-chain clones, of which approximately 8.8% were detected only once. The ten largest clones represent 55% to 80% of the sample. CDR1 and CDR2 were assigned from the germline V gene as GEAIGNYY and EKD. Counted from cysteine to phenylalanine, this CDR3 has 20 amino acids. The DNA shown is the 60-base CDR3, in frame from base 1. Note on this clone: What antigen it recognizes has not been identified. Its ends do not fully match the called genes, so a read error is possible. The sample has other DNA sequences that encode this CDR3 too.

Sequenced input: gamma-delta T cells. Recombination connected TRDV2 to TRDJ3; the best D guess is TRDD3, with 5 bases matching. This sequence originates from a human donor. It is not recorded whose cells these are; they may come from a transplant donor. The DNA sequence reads TGTGCCTGTGACAAAACGGAGGGGACTTTAATCTCCTGTGACACCCGACCGATGTTTTTC. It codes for CACDKTEGTLISCDTRPMFF.